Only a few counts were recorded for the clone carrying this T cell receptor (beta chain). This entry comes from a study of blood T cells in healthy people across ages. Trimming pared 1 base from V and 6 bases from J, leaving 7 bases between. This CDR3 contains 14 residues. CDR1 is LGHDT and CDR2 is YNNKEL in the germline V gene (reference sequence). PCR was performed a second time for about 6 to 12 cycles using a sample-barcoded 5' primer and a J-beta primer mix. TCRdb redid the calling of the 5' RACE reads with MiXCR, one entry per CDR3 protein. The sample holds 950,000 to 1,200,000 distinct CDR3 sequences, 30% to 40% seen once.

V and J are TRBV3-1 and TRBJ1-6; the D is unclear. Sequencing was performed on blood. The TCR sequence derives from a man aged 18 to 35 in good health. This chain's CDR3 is CASSQVGGNSPLHF. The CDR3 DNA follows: TGTGCCAGCAGCCAAGTCGGAGGTAATTCACCCCTCCACTTT. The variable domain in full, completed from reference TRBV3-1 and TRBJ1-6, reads DTAVSQTPKYLVTQMGNDKSIKCEQNLGHDTMYWYKQDSKKFLKIMFSYNNKELIINETVPNRFSPKSPDKAHLNLHINSLELGDSAVYFCASSQVGGNSPLHFGNGTRLTVT.